This T cell receptor (beta chain) came from a study of blood T cell repertoires in COVID-19 (dated by TCRdb to 2018 to 2020). For the study in its entirety: Collaborator samples came from the United States, Italy and Spain and covered acute and convalescent phases of COVID-19. The prospective study material was composed of cDNA or gDNA derived from T cells, B-cell-depleted T cells, or PBMCs. Deeply sampled blood TCRbeta repertoires from subjects exposed to, actively infected with, or recovered from COVID-19 were included in the dataset. The repertoires were released in a freely available public database meant as a resource for research on the immune response to SARS-CoV-2. The samples were drawn from two sources: the first 160 participants of the ongoing ImmuneRACE study, and 1,000 to 1,500 subjects contributed by 6 global collaborators. Sample metadata almost always included a de-identified subject ID, COVID-19 status, age in years and sex. Where HLA class I and class II types were available, the types were taken from metadata supplied by the sample provider, not from assay-based typing. The paper as a whole reports these results and caveats: How much clinical and demographic metadata was included differed by source and by participant, and the metadata was provided uncurated.

TCRbeta CDR3 regions were amplified from genomic DNA by means of the immunoSEQ Assay, a bias-controlled multiplex PCR. From the authors' description of their analysis: Nucleated cell counts per sample were estimated from amplification of reference gene primers within the assay. Sequence reads were collapsed and filtered to measure the absolute abundance of every unique TCRbeta CDR3 rearrangement. For each sample, productive Simpson clonality was calculated as the square root of Simpson's diversity index over productive rearrangements. The table was pulled from immuneACCESS by TCRdb, which kept in-frame rearrangements only. Such tables lose some clones; where checked, under half of the loss comes from unresolved V genes, and the rest has no known cause. The V and J calls and clone size were taken over from that table, and D and trimming were inferred from the DNA. The sample records about 180,000 clones, 80% to 90% of which are singletons. Together, the top ten hold approximately 11% of the sample.

Collaborating institutions collected whole blood in K2EDTA tubes following their own protocols. For TCRbeta analysis, collaborators shipped samples in one of three forms: frozen whole blood, isolated PBMCs, or DNA extracted from either of those sample types. For this clone: Its antigen remains unidentified. No much larger clone is present one base from it, and per-base qualities are unavailable.

The CDR3, cysteine through phenylalanine, is 18 amino acids long. The read is trimmed to its CDR3 DNA, 54 bases read in frame from base 1. From a lookup of the germline V gene, CDR1 and CDR2 are SGHNT and YENEEA. After removal of 5 bases from V and 6 bases from J, the junction retains 11 bases not matched to a gene. This receptor chain uses TRBV11-3 and TRBJ2-2, with 14 bases aligning to TRBD2. Sequenced input: peripheral blood. This TCR came from a human donor with active or convalescent COVID-19. The donor label of this sample is uncertain. The sequence in DNA is TGTGCCAGCAGCCTAGCGAGACTAGCGGGAGGGCCGGCCGGGGAGCTGTTTTTT. It translates to CASSLARLAGGPAGELFF.